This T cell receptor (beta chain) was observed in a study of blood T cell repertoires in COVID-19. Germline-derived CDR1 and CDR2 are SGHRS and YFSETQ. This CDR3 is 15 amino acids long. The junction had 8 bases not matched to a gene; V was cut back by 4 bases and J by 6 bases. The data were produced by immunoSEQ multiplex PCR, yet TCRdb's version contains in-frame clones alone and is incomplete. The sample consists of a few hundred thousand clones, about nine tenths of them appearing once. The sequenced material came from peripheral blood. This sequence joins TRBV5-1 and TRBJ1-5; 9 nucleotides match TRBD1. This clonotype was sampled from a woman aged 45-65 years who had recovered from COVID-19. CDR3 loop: CASSAQGAQGQPQHF. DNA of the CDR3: TGCGCCAGCAGCGCACAGGGGGCCCAGGGTCAGCCCCAGCATTTT.